This T cell receptor beta chain stems from a study of cytomegalovirus exposure and HLA in healthy donors. Study observations and caveats: Some V segments, TRBV6-2 and TRBV6-3 among them, were indistinguishable and were therefore excluded. Among TCR beta chains, those listed as cytomegalovirus-associated numbered under 200. Association of a missense DCLRE1C variant with TCR beta V- and J-gene trimming was reported in a later analysis.

CDR1 SSHAT and CDR2 FNYEAQ come from the germline V gene (reference sequence). This CDR3 contains 10 residues. About this clone itself: Its antigen is still unknown. The junction shows a germline mismatch at one end, possibly a read error.

PCR amplification relied on 60 Vbeta primers (plus 13 Jbeta primers). Profiled with immunoSEQ multiplex PCR; TCRdb holds only in-frame clones, not every one. This sample's table has 100,000 to 150,000 clones. Healthy bone marrow donors formed the donor group. The sequence came from a woman in her forties in good health and CMV-seropositive. The sample taken for sequencing was PBMCs. The chain employs TRBV7-7 and TRBJ2-1; D unclear. CDR3 sequence: CASTGNEQFF. The CDR3 DNA follows: TGTGCTAGCACCGGCAATGAGCAGTTCTTC.